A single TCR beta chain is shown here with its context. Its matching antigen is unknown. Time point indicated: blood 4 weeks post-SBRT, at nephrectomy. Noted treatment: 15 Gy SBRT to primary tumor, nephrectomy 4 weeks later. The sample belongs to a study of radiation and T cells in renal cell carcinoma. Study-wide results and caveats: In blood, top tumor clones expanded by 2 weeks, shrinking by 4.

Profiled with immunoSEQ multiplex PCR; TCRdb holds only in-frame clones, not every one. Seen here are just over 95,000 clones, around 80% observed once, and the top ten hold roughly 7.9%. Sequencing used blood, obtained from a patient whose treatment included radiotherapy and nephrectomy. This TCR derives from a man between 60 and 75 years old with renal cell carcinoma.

CDR3 protein: CASTPTYQNTEAFF. DNA of the CDR3: TGTGCCAGCACCCCGACTTACCAGAACACTGAAGCTTTCTTT. The chain recombines TRBV6-4 with TRBJ1-1; D is unclear. This CDR3 is built from 14 residues. The germline gives CDR1 MRHNA, CDR2 SNTAGT. Trimming took off 7 bases at V and 1 base at J, with 13 bases between the two ends.